These 29 T cell receptor beta chains were all obtained from the same sample, sequenced in a study of blood T cells in healthy people across ages. The second PCR ran roughly 6 to 11 cycles with a sample-barcoded 5' primer and J-beta primers. TCRdb fed the 5' RACE reads into MiXCR, producing one record per CDR3 protein. The repertoire has some 800,000 distinct CDR3 sequences, about 42% of them found once; the top ten carry roughly 19%. The sequenced material came from blood. These receptors were taken from a man in his fifties or sixties in good health.

In this sample, this clonotype turned up a few times. CDR3 in DNA: TGTGCCAGCAGTTACTCGGGACGATCCGAGACCCAGTACTTC. It codes for CASSYSGRSETQYF. This chain connects TRBV6-2 or TRBV6-3 to TRBJ2-5; D may correspond to TRBD1 or TRBD2 (5 bases each). Trimming removed 0 bases from V and 5 bases from J, with 10 bases in between. Germline values: CDR1 MNHEY, CDR2 SVGEGT. The CDR3 is 14 residues long.

This rearrangement joins TRBV7-9 to TRBJ1-4; possibly TRBD1 for D (6 bases). CDR1 SEHNR and CDR2 FQNEAQ come from the germline V gene (reference sequence). The CDR3 spans 14 residues. The V gene lost 3 bases and the J gene lost 5 bases, with 10 bases spanning the gap. As DNA, the CDR3 is TGTGCCAGCAGCTTGCAGGGGAGGAATGAAAAACTGTTTTTT. As protein: CASSLQGRNEKLFF.

This sequence joins TRBV12-3 or TRBV12-4 and TRBJ1-1, with TRBD1 as a possible D gene (5 bases). Trimming took 7 bases from V and 4 from J, leaving 16 bases between them. The CDR3 contains 14 residues. Here the CDR3 DNA reads TGTGCCAGCACCTCGGGGGGAAGAGCCACTGAAGCTTTCTTT. Amino acid sequence: CASTSGGRATEAFF.

Ten or more counts support this clonotype. The V gene is TRBV29-1, the J gene TRBJ2-4; 12 bases are shared with TRBD2. The trim removed 5 bases at V and 8 bases at J, leaving 13 bases unmatched. Germline V gene data show CDR1 as SQVTM and CDR2 as ANQGSEA. This CDR3 spans 16 amino acids. This CDR3 is CSVRAPSGGALDIQYF. The CDR3, as DNA: TGCAGCGTTCGCGCCCCTAGCGGGGGGGCCCTTGACATTCAGTACTTC. Full variable domain (remainder filled in from reference TRBV29-1 and TRBJ2-4): SAVISQKPSRDICQRGTSLTIQCQVDSQVTMMFWYRQQPGQSLTLIATANQGSEATYESGFVIDKFPISRPNLTFSTLTVSNMSPEDSSIYLCSVRAPSGGALDIQYFGAGTRLSVL.

In this sample, this clonotype turned up many times. This chain links TRBV29-1 with TRBJ2-5, with D perhaps matching TRBD1 (6 bases). The CDR3 runs to 12 residues. With 4 bases removed from V and 0 bases from J, the gap between germline ends came to 6 bases. From germline, CDR1 is SQVTM and CDR2 ANQGSEA. This CDR3 reads CSVGTDQETQYF. CDR3 bases: TGCAGCGTTGGGACAGACCAAGAGACCCAGTACTTC.

The V call is TRBV18, the J call TRBJ2-7; 8 nucleotides align to TRBD2. The CDR3 covers 13 residues. Germline lookup yields CDR1 KGHSH and CDR2 LQKENI. V shed 10 bases and J 6 bases; nucleotides not matched to a gene: 11. This CDR3 is CATQITAGGEQYF. The CDR3 DNA reads TGTGCCACCCAAATCACCGCGGGGGGCGAGCAGTACTTC.

The chain employs TRBV4-3 and TRBJ2-1, with D unclear. This CDR3 is built from 17 residues. Trimming removed 0 bases at V and 3 bases at J, with 15 bases between. Looked up from germline, CDR1 is LGHNA and CDR2 is YSLEER. The CDR3 region has the DNA TGCGCCAGCAGCCAAGATCGAATGATGGGGTACTACAATGAGCAGTTCTTC. Translation gives CASSQDRMMGYYNEQFF.

V gene TRBV5-1 combines with J gene TRBJ2-7, with D maybe TRBD1 (5 bases). The CDR3 covers 15 residues. Germline V CDR1 and CDR2: SGHRS, YFSETQ. The germline V and J ends were trimmed by 3 bases and 2 bases, with 15 bases remaining between them. The CDR3 DNA sequence: TGCGCCAGCAGCTCCCGAGCTTCGGACACCTACGAGCAGTACTTC. Encoded protein: CASSSRASDTYEQYF.

The rearrangement uses TRBV18 and TRBJ2-5, with D maybe TRBD1 (6 bases). The length of the CDR3 is 13 residues. Trimming cost V 0 bases and J 5 bases, with 7 bases left between them. Germline V gives CDR1 KGHSH, CDR2 LQKENI. The CDR3 sequence: CASSPPQGETQYF. The CDR3 DNA is TGTGCCAGCTCACCACCTCAGGGGGAGACCCAGTACTTC.

The chain links TRBV29-1 to TRBJ1-2; perhaps TRBD1 as D (5 bases). Germline CDR1 SQVTM, CDR2 ANQGSEA. CDR3 length equals 12 residues. V shed 0 bases and J shed 10 bases, with 12 bases lying between them. CDR3 nucleotides: TGCAGCGTTGAAGACAGGGTGACACCCTACACCTTC. Its protein is CSVEDRVTPYTF.

This clonotype was detected a few times. V gene TRBV20-1 combines with J gene TRBJ1-1, with no clear D. The CDR3 totals 14 residues. The germline V gene has CDR1 DFQATT and CDR2 SNEGSKA (reference sequence). Trimming took 3 bases from V and 2 from J, leaving 13 bases between them. The DNA of the CDR3 is TGCAGTGCTAGGAGCCCAGGAAAAAACACTGAAGCTTTCTTT. Amino acids: CSARSPGKNTEAFF.

J is TRBJ2-5 and V is TRBV6-5; D may match TRBD1 or TRBD2 (5 bases each). The J call may not be correct, given that the DNA end is closer to TRBJ2-7. Per the germline V gene, CDR1 is MNHEY and CDR2 is SVGAGI. This CDR3 is built from 13 residues. CDR3 region: CASIGAGSYEQYF. CDR3 DNA sequence: TGTGCCAGCATCGGGGCAGGTTCCTACGAGCAGTACTTC.

The rearrangement links TRBV20-1 to TRBJ2-1; D is unclear. Germline CDR1 is DFQATT and CDR2 is SNEGSKA (reference sequence). The CDR3 runs to 14 residues. V gave up 7 bases and J gave up 4 bases, with 17 bases separating them. Here the CDR3 DNA reads TGCAGTGTCCTTGCTCGGCTACAGTACAATGAGCAGTTCTTC. This translates into CSVLARLQYNEQFF.

This clonotype was detected only a few times. This sequence joins TRBV5-5 and TRBJ1-5; D not certain. CDR1 SGHKS and CDR2 YYEKEE come from the germline V gene (reference sequence). V shed 0 bases and J shed 3 bases, with 13 bases lying between them. The CDR3 loop spans 16 amino acids. This CDR3 reads CASSLGAGAVNQPQHF. The CDR3 DNA reads as TGTGCCAGCAGCTTGGGGGCAGGAGCAGTCAATCAGCCCCAGCATTTT.

The gene calls are TRBV7-9 and TRBJ1-2, with 8 positions matching TRBD1. Germline trimming cut 5 bases from V and 3 bases from J; bases unmatched to any gene: 14. CDR1 is SEHNR and CDR2 is FQNEAQ in the germline V gene (reference sequence). The CDR3 totals 17 residues. CDR3 region: CASSASGGGQEHYGYTF. DNA of the CDR3: TGTGCCAGCAGCGCCTCCGGGGGGGGACAGGAACACTATGGCTACACCTTC.

The chain joins TRBV11-3 to TRBJ2-3; 9 bases match TRBD2. The CDR3 is 16 residues long. Germline trimming cut 4 bases from V and 5 bases from J; bases unmatched to any gene: 10. Germline CDR1 and CDR2: SGHNT and YENEEA. The CDR3 DNA reads TGTGCCAGCAGCTCCCCCGGCGGGGGGGCCCAAGATACGCAGTATTTT. Its protein product is CASSSPGGGAQDTQYF.

This sequence joins TRBV10-3 and TRBJ2-7; TRBD1 might be the D (6 bases). The CDR3 runs 15 residues. The V gene's germline CDR1 is ENHRY and CDR2 SYGVKD. Trimming took off 2 bases at V and 1 base at J, with 12 bases between the two ends. CDR3 region: CAISEPNGQSYEQYF. CDR3 bases: TGTGCCATCAGTGAGCCGAACGGACAGTCCTACGAGCAGTACTTC.

V gene TRBV2 combines with J gene TRBJ2-2, with a weak D call TRBD2 (5 bases). This CDR3 comprises 16 residues. Germline-derived CDR1 and CDR2 are SNHLY and FYNNEI. Trimming pared 1 base from V and 1 base from J, leaving 10 bases between. In DNA form, the CDR3 reads TGTGCCAGCAGTGAAGGGGCGACTAAGAACACCGGGGAGCTGTTTTTT. Its translation: CASSEGATKNTGELFF. Full variable domain (remainder filled in from reference TRBV2 and TRBJ2-2): EPEVTQTPSHQVTQMGQEVILRCVPISNHLYFYWYRQILGQKVEFLVSFYNNEISEKSEIFDDQFSVERPDGSNFTLKIRSTKLEDSAMYFCASSEGATKNTGELFFGEGSRLTVL.

The CDR3 here is CASVGFGNTEAFF. CDR3 bases: TGTGCCAGCGTGGGATTCGGAAACACTGAAGCTTTCTTT. This chain joins TRBV3-1 and TRBJ1-1; D gene uncertain. The CDR3 length is 13 residues. The germline gives CDR1 LGHDT, CDR2 YNNKEL (reference sequence). V dropped 8 bases and J dropped 2 bases, with 12 bases sitting between them.

A note on this clonotype: A much larger clone is a single base away; this may be a read error. The chain recombines TRBV5-1 with TRBJ2-6; D unclear. Per the germline V gene, CDR1 is SGHRS and CDR2 is YFSETQ. The ends were cut back, 1 base at V and 0 bases at J, with 14 bases in the middle. The CDR3 length is 18 residues. CDR3 sequence (DNA): TGCGCCAGCAGCTTGAAGCCGAGAATGGACTCTGGGGCCAACGTCCTGACTTTC. It yields the protein CASSLKPRMDSGANVLTF.

This clonotype was picked up a small number of times. This chain connects TRBV12-3 or TRBV12-4 to TRBJ2-3, with 9 positions matching TRBD2. V was pared by 3 bases and J by 6 bases, with 7 bases of the junction left unmatched. The CDR3 sequence is 15 residues long. CDR3 sequence reads: CASSFGGGASDTQYF. The CDR3 DNA reads TGTGCCAGCAGTTTTGGCGGGGGGGCCTCTGATACGCAGTATTTT.

The chain links TRBV11-2 to TRBJ1-4; 7 bases are a match to TRBD1. CDR3 length equals 16 residues. The V segment lost 6 bases and the J segment 7 bases; nucleotides outside the gene matches: 14. Looked up from germline, CDR1 is SGHAT and CDR2 is FQNNGV. The CDR3 DNA reads as TGTGCCAGCAGTTTTCCTCAGACAGGGCGAGTTGAAAAACTGTTTTTT. Amino acids: CASSFPQTGRVEKLFF.

The chain employs TRBV7-2 and TRBJ1-3; tentative D call: TRBD1 (5 bases). CDR3 size: 13 residues. Trimming removed 10 bases from V and 1 base from J, with 11 bases in between. Germline V CDR1 and CDR2: SGHTA, FQGNSA. The CDR3 bases are TGTGCCATTGGGACTATTTCTGGAAACACCATATATTTT. Its translation is CAIGTISGNTIYF. The full variable domain, with the rest looked up from reference TRBV7-2 and TRBJ1-3, is GAGVSQSPSNKVTEKGKDVELRCDPISGHTALYWYRQSLGQGLEFLIYFQGNSAPDKSGLPSDRFSAERTGGSVSTLTIQRTQQEDSAVYLCAIGTISGNTIYFGEGSWLTVV.

This sequence joins TRBV5-1 and TRBJ2-2; the D is unclear. The CDR3 consists of 14 residues. Germline-derived CDR1 and CDR2 are SGHRS and YFSETQ. The V and J ends lost 1 base and 6 bases respectively, with 10 bases between them. CDR3 residues: CASSLYWKSGELFF. Here the CDR3 DNA reads TGCGCCAGCAGCTTGTATTGGAAGTCCGGGGAGCTGTTTTTT.

This clonotype appeared a few times. The genes are TRBV20-1 and TRBJ2-4, with D perhaps matching TRBD1 or TRBD2 (5 bases each). The CDR3 runs 17 residues. Germline assignment: CDR1 DFQATT and CDR2 SNEGSKA (reference sequence). V was clipped by 5 bases and J by 0 bases, with 20 bases between them. CDR3 amino acids: CSALSSRDPLAKNIQYF. Written as DNA, the CDR3 is TGCAGTGCTTTATCTTCCCGGGACCCCTTAGCCAAAAACATTCAGTACTTC.

V and J are TRBV6-2 or TRBV6-3 and TRBJ2-1, with D hard to call. V was pared by 5 bases and J by 4 bases, with 12 bases between. Germline V CDR1 and CDR2: MNHEY, SVGEGT. The CDR3 is made up of 14 amino acids. The CDR3 sequence: CASSNRALYNEQFF. In DNA, the CDR3 is TGTGCCAGCAGTAACCGGGCCCTGTACAATGAGCAGTTCTTC.

This clonotype has more than one count but fewer than ten. The chain is built from TRBV4-3 and TRBJ1-2; D uncertain. Germline assignment: CDR1 LGHNA and CDR2 YSLEER. Trimming pared 0 bases from V and 10 bases from J, leaving 15 bases between. This CDR3 is 14 amino acids long. The CDR3 protein is CASSQDFWQDDYTF. In DNA, the CDR3 is TGCGCCAGCAGCCAAGATTTTTGGCAGGACGACTACACCTTC.

This chain uses TRBV24-1 with TRBJ2-7, with 8 bases lining up with TRBD2. The last part of the DNA fits TRBJ2-5 better; the J call may be wrong. Germline lookup yields CDR1 KGHDR and CDR2 SFDVKD. This CDR3 is built from 16 residues. The CDR3 here is CATSDRTSRGSETQYF. For the CDR3, the DNA is TGTGCCACCAGTGACCGGACTAGCAGGGGTTCAGAGACCCAGTACTTC.

With respect to this clonotype: Just one base apart from a much larger clone, this may be a read error. The chain is built from TRBV7-2 and TRBJ2-1, with D perhaps given as TRBD1 or TRBD2 (5 bases each). The CDR3 covers 14 residues. Germline V gene data show CDR1 as SGHTA and CDR2 as FQGNSA. The ends were cut back, 1 base at V and 9 bases at J, with 13 bases in the middle. The DNA of the CDR3 is TGTACCAGCAGCTTAGTCCAGGGTGGAGGTGAGCAGTTCTTC. Translation: CTSSLVQGGGEQFF.